This record concerns one T cell receptor (beta chain) sequence. Its specificity is unknown. TCRdb re-called the 5' RACE reads through MiXCR, storing one row per CDR3 protein. Among 270,000 or so distinct CDR3 sequences, around 17% were seen once, and the ten largest hold roughly 21%. These data belong to a study of T-cell memory formation after mild COVID-19. Study-level background: The study found TCR clusters largely donor specific.

Study findings and constraints: Some clones that responded turned up in pre-infection memory, which suggests that cross-reactive memory joined in. Largely, contracting CD4+ clones fell within CM and EM, and contracting CD8+ clones within EMRA.

Germline V CDR1 and CDR2: SGHRS, YFSETQ. The V and J ends lost 0 bases and 5 bases respectively, with 11 bases between them. The CDR3 runs to 14 residues. V usage is TRBV5-1 and J usage is TRBJ2-5; TRBD2 might be the D (6 bases). The receptor's source is a man younger than 30 who had mild COVID-19 (a few samples of this study predate the infection). Cell type and time point are not known. The sequencing sample was made of PBMCs or a T cell subset sorted from them (not recorded which). As DNA, the CDR3 is TGCGCCAGCAGCTTGGGAGGAGGGTCGGAGACCCAGTACTTC. Its translation: CASSLGGGSETQYF.